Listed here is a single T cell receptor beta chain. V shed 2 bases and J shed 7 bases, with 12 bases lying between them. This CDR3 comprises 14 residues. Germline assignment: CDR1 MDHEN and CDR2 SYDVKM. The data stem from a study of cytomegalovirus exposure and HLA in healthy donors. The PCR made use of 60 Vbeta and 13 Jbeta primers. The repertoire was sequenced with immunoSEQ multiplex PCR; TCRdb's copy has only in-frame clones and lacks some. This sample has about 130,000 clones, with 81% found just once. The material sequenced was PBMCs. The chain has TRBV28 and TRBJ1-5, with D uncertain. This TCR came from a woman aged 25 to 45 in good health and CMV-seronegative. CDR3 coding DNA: TGTGCCAGCAGTTTAAGGAGGCCTTTCCAGCCCCAGCATTTT. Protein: CASSLRRPFQPQHF. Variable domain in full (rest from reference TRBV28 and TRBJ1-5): DVKVTQSSRYLVKRTGEKVFLECVQDMDHENMFWYRQDPGLGLRLIYFSYDVKMKEKGDIPEGYSVSREKKERFSLILESASTNQTSMYLCASSLRRPFQPQHFGDGTRLSIL.